Given below is one T cell receptor beta chain in context. Primers included in the PCR were 60 Vbeta and 13 Jbeta primers. Produced via immunoSEQ multiplex PCR; TCRdb's table is partial and in-frame only. The sample consists of 100,000 or so clones, roughly 80% of them appearing once. These data originate in a study of cytomegalovirus exposure and HLA in healthy donors. Germline V gene lookup returns CDR1 SGHNT and CDR2 YYREEE (reference sequence). Trimming stripped 0 bases from V and 0 bases from J, with 14 bases between. CDR3 size: 17 residues. The V and J genes are TRBV5-4 and TRBJ2-3, with D unclear. The source is a man aged 30 to 39 in good health and CMV-seropositive. Material: PBMCs. The CDR3 nucleotides are TGTGCCAGCAGCTTGGCCCCGGGTGGATCTAGCACAGATACGCAGTATTTT. It is translated as CASSLAPGGSSTDTQYF.